This TCR beta chain was sequenced during a study of Ad26.COV2.S vaccination and SARS-CoV-2 variants. V lost 5 bases, J lost 0 bases, and 5 bases lay in between. CDR1 and CDR2 (germline): SGHDN, FVKESK. The length of the CDR3 is 14 residues. Study-wide findings and caveats: Analyses that measured TCR breadth and depth may have underestimated total T cell responses. The breadth of spike-specific CD8+ and CD4+ T cell responses after vaccination was reportedly substantial. Recipients given vaccine exceeded placebo recipients in spike-specific TCR breadth. Comparability of non-spike TCR breadth was observed across vaccine and placebo recipients.

TCRdb keeps only in-frame clones here, not all; method: immunoSEQ multiplex PCR. The sample holds around 94,000 clones; around three quarters are singletons and the top ten take roughly a sixth. A remark on this clone: Its antigen is currently unknown.

The chain combines TRBV14 with TRBJ2-6; D is uncertain. Specimen: peripheral blood, collected after recovery from COVID-19. The clonotype was recovered from a human donor who had recovered from COVID-19. The chain's CDR3 is CASSLSSGANVLTF. CDR3 in DNA: TGTGCCAGCAGCTTAAGCTCTGGGGCCAACGTCCTGACTTTC.